One sample yielded the 25 T cell receptor beta chains listed below, sequenced in a study of T cell responses to AZD1222 COVID-19 vaccine. Sequenced by immunoSEQ multiplex PCR; TCRdb stores in-frame clones only, minus some. The data contain over 85,000 clones, almost 85% of them singletons. The specimen was peripheral blood, collected on day 0 of AZD1222 vaccination. The receptors originated from an adult in good health.

The chain's CDR3 is CASSQDLGEWSGYTF. The CDR3 DNA reads TGTGCCAGCAGCCAAGATCTAGGGGAGTGGAGTGGCTACACCTTC. The chain links TRBV3-1 (or the pseudogene TRBV3-2) to TRBJ1-2; possibly TRBD1 for D (5 bases). The CDR3 contains 15 residues. The V and J ends lost 0 bases and 7 bases respectively, with 15 bases between them. CDR1 and CDR2 (germline): LGHDT, YNNKEL (reference sequence).

The genes are TRBV3-1 (or the pseudogene TRBV3-2) and TRBJ1-4; the match to TRBD1 covers 11 bases. Losses at the gene ends were 0 bases for V and 4 bases for J; bases not matched to a gene: 4. In germline, CDR1 is LGHDT, CDR2 YNNKEL (reference sequence). This CDR3 is 17 amino acids long. For the CDR3, the DNA is TGTGCCAGCAGCCAAGAATGGACAGGGGGCCGTAATGAAAAACTGTTTTTT. Translation: CASSQEWTGGRNEKLFF.

V is TRBV19 and J is TRBJ1-1, with 11 positions matching TRBD1. The CDR3 loop spans 15 amino acids. With V trimmed by 2 bases and J by 7 bases, 6 bases remained unmatched. Germline values: CDR1 LNHDA, CDR2 SQIVND (reference sequence). In DNA, the CDR3 is TGTGCCAGTAGTATAATCACCGGGACAGGGGGTGAAGCTTTCTTT. It yields the protein CASSIITGTGGEAFF.

The chain is built from TRBV5-5 and TRBJ1-4; TRBD1 matches at 7 bases. CDR3 length: 17 residues. CDR1 SGHKS and CDR2 YYEKEE come from the germline V gene (reference sequence). V lost 0 bases and J lost 5; bases outside the gene matches: 10. This chain's CDR3 is CASSLVGQGGPNEKLFF. The CDR3, as DNA: TGTGCCAGCAGCTTGGTTGGCCAGGGGGGCCCCAATGAAAAACTGTTTTTT.

The chain joins TRBV24-1 to TRBJ2-3; 8 bases fit TRBD1. Germline loops: CDR1 KGHDR, CDR2 SFDVKD. Trimming took 2 bases from V and 4 from J; bases not matched to a gene: 16. The CDR3 runs 19 residues. CDR3 nucleotides: TGTGCCACCAGTGATTCCCTTGGGGCACCAGGGGGCGCGGCAGATACGCAGTATTTT. Amino acid sequence: CATSDSLGAPGGAADTQYF.

The chain uses TRBV24-1 and TRBJ1-1; 9 bases line up with TRBD1. Germline trimming cut 4 bases from V and 6 bases from J; bases unmatched to any gene: 8. CDR1 and CDR2 (germline): KGHDR, SFDVKD. CDR3 length equals 15 residues. The CDR3 region is CATSEGTGGRAEAFF. The CDR3 DNA reads as TGTGCCACCAGTGAGGGTACAGGGGGCCGGGCTGAAGCTTTCTTT.

V gene TRBV3-1 (or the pseudogene TRBV3-2) combines with J gene TRBJ1-3; 7 bases fit TRBD1. The CDR3 runs to 14 residues. V shed 4 bases, J shed 3 bases, and the junction held 3 bases outside the gene matches. Germline V CDR1 and CDR2: LGHDT, YNNKEL (reference sequence). CDR3 sequence (DNA): TGTGCCAGCAGCCTAACAGGGGTTGGAAACACCATATATTTT. Translated: CASSLTGVGNTIYF.

V gene TRBV4-3 combines with J gene TRBJ1-2; TRBD1 is a possible D gene (6 bases). This CDR3 has 15 residues. CDR1 is LGHNA, CDR2 YSLEER, per germline. Deletions cut 0 bases from V and 3 bases from J, with 11 bases between. CDR3 sequence (DNA): TGCGCCAGCAGCCAAGATTGGGACACGGACTATGGCTACACCTTC. Its translation: CASSQDWDTDYGYTF.

The gene calls are TRBV11-2 and TRBJ2-3; 8 bases line up with TRBD1. This CDR3 is built from 16 residues. Unmatched junction bases numbered 8, after V lost 1 base and J lost 5 bases. Germline-derived CDR1 and CDR2 are SGHAT and FQNNGV. This CDR3 is CASSLGAGGRGDTQYF. CDR3 in DNA: TGTGCCAGCAGCTTAGGAGCAGGGGGCCGGGGAGATACGCAGTATTTT.

This clone was detected only once. J is TRBJ2-7 and V is TRBV28; 7 bases match TRBD1. The CDR3 extends over 13 amino acids. V dropped 6 bases and J dropped 7; count of bases not matched to a gene: 9. Per germline, CDR1 MDHEN and CDR2 SYDVKM. The CDR3 DNA follows: TGTGCCAGCAGAGTGACAGGGTCTGGAGAGCAGTACTTC. Residues: CASRVTGSGEQYF.

The chain couples TRBV2 to TRBJ1-1; D is uncertain. Germline CDR1 reads SNHLY; CDR2 reads FYNNEI. V lost 6 bases to trimming and J lost 4 bases, with 12 bases between them. The CDR3 contains 13 residues. CDR3 loop: CASRVRERTEAFF. CDR3 sequence (DNA): TGTGCCAGCAGGGTTAGGGAACGCACTGAAGCTTTCTTT.

This chain links TRBV20-1 with TRBJ2-1; 10 nucleotides line up with TRBD2. CDR3 length: 15 amino acids. CDR1 and CDR2 (germline): DFQATT, SNEGSKA (reference sequence). After removal of 3 bases from V and 3 bases from J, the junction contained 5 bases not matched to a gene. CDR3 DNA sequence: TGCAGTGCTAGTTCCACTAGCGGGGACTACAATGAGCAGTTCTTC. This sequence encodes CSASSTSGDYNEQFF.

This chain uses TRBV7-9 with TRBJ2-7, with TRBD1 matching over 8 bases. CDR1 and CDR2 (germline): SEHNR, FQNEAQ (reference sequence). CDR3 length: 14 amino acids. V dropped 3 bases and J dropped 6; count of bases not matched to a gene: 7. The chain's CDR3 is CASSLDQGAGEQYV. CDR3 coding DNA: TGTGCCAGCAGCTTGGATCAGGGGGCAGGCGAGCAGTACGTC.

CDR3 loop: CASCRTGGSSFDYGYTF. The CDR3 region has the DNA TGTGCCAGCTGTCGGACAGGGGGCTCTTCGTTCGACTATGGCTACACCTTC. V gene TRBV28 combines with J gene TRBJ1-2; 11 nucleotides align to TRBD1. The CDR3 covers 17 residues. Germline V gene data show CDR1 as MDHEN and CDR2 as SYDVKM. Germline trimming cut 8 bases from V and 3 bases from J; bases unmatched to any gene: 14.

The chain employs TRBV28 and TRBJ2-1; D is unclear. The germline V and J ends were trimmed by 3 bases and 0 bases, with 9 bases remaining between them. The CDR3 loop spans 15 amino acids. Germline-derived CDR1 and CDR2 are MDHEN and SYDVKM. The CDR3 loop is CASSFPPASYNEQFF. The CDR3 DNA is TGTGCCAGCAGTTTTCCCCCCGCCTCCTACAATGAGCAGTTCTTC.

The V and J genes are TRBV6-5 and TRBJ1-5, with TRBD1 matching over 7 bases. CDR3 size: 14 residues. In germline, CDR1 is MNHEY, CDR2 SVGAGI. The V and J ends lost 8 bases and 0 bases, in that order; junction bases with no gene match: 4. The CDR3 DNA sequence: TGTGCCAGCCGAGGGACAGTTAGCAATCAGCCCCAGCATTTT. Protein: CASRGTVSNQPQHF.

The chain recombines TRBV24-1 with TRBJ2-1, with a tentative D call TRBD2 (6 bases). The CDR3 extends over 13 amino acids. Germline assignment: CDR1 KGHDR and CDR2 SFDVKD. Trimming cost V 9 bases and J 9 bases, with 17 bases left between them. The CDR3: CATGDSSSFEQFF. Here the CDR3 DNA reads TGTGCCACCGGGGACTCTAGTAGTTTTGAGCAGTTCTTC.

This clone has just a few counts. This chain joins TRBV5-8 and TRBJ1-2; D is unclear. The V end lost 2 bases, the J end lost 0 bases, and 14 bases lay between the germline ends. CDR3 length: 16 residues. In germline, CDR1 is SGHTS, CDR2 YDEGEE. CDR3: CASSFDGLKANYGYTF. The DNA of the CDR3 is TGTGCCAGCAGCTTCGACGGCCTTAAAGCTAACTATGGCTACACCTTC.

The CDR3 DNA is TGTGCCAGCCGGCCCACAGATACGCAGTATTTT. Translated, it gives CASRPTDTQYF. The V and J genes are TRBV6-5 and TRBJ2-3; no clear D gene. The V gene lost 8 bases and the J gene lost 2 bases, with 5 bases spanning the gap. This CDR3 comprises 11 residues. The V gene's germline CDR1 is MNHEY and CDR2 SVGAGI.

The chain carries TRBV9 and TRBJ2-2; TRBD1 aligns across 7 bases. This CDR3 contains 16 residues. Germline CDR1 and CDR2: SGDLS and YYNGEE. With 0 bases clipped from V and 0 bases from J, the junction kept 2 bases outside the gene matches. The CDR3 reads CASSVATGANTGELFF. Written as DNA, the CDR3 is TGTGCCAGCAGCGTAGCTACAGGGGCGAACACCGGGGAGCTGTTTTTT.

This clone appeared many times. The chain has TRBV18 and TRBJ2-1, with TRBD2 identical over 11 bases. Germline CDR1 KGHSH, CDR2 LQKENI. V lost 3 bases and J lost 8; bases outside the gene matches: 0. This CDR3 is built from 13 residues. The CDR3 region has the DNA TGTGCCAGCTCACCGACTAGCGGGGATGAGCAGTTCTTC. Amino acid sequence: CASSPTSGDEQFF.

V usage is TRBV7-9 and J usage is TRBJ1-4; D gene uncertain. The CDR3 is 16 amino acids. V was pared by 2 bases and J by 1 base, with 11 bases between. Germline CDR1 SEHNR, CDR2 FQNEAQ (reference sequence). The CDR3 region is CASSLTASITNEKLFF. CDR3 in DNA: TGTGCCAGCAGCTTAACTGCCAGCATAACTAATGAAAAACTGTTTTTT.

To note about this clone: Other DNA sequences from this sample encode an identical CDR3 as well. The chain has TRBV28 and TRBJ1-5, with D possibly TRBD1 on 5 matching bases. The germline CDR1 and CDR2 sequences are MDHEN and SYDVKM. Trimming cost V 6 bases and J 7 bases, with 16 bases left between them. The CDR3 is 14 residues long. The CDR3 loop reads CASSGGTGRQPQHF. The CDR3 DNA sequence: TGTGCCAGCAGCGGCGGGACGGGACGGCAGCCCCAGCATTTT.

V gene TRBV2 combines with J gene TRBJ1-4; the D gene is possibly TRBD1 (5 bases). This CDR3 spans 15 amino acids. From germline, CDR1 is SNHLY and CDR2 FYNNEI. Trimming took off 0 bases at V and 3 bases at J, with 8 bases between the two ends. This chain's CDR3 is CASSEARGPNEKLFF. Here the CDR3 DNA reads TGTGCCAGCAGTGAAGCAAGGGGACCTAATGAAAAACTGTTTTTT.

This sequence joins TRBV24-1 and TRBJ1-2; 12 nucleotides align to TRBD1. V dropped 4 bases and J dropped 4; count of bases not matched to a gene: 6. Germline CDR1 is KGHDR and CDR2 is SFDVKD. The CDR3 sequence is 16 residues long. The CDR3 DNA follows: TGTGCCACCAGTGACACGGGGACAGGGGGCTTCTATGGCTACACCTTC. The encoded protein is CATSDTGTGGFYGYTF.